This T cell receptor beta chain was recovered during a study of CD8 T cells in Susac syndrome. RNA totalling roughly 0.45 to 1 ug underwent reverse transcription with random hexamers. TCRdb called the immunoSEQ multiplex PCR reads again in MiXCR, with one record for every CDR3 protein. This sample has around 190,000 distinct CDR3 sequences, with just under 95% found just once. The receptor was isolated from a human donor in good health. The sample consisted of CD4+ T cells from PBMCs.

This CDR3 is CASSQAHSGANVLTF. The CDR3 DNA reads as TGCGCCAGCAGCCAAGCCCACTCTGGGGCCAACGTCCTGACTTTC. V gene TRBV4-3 combines with J gene TRBJ2-6; the D is unclear. The germline V gene encodes CDR1 LGHNA and CDR2 YSLEER. Between the trimmed V and J ends, which lost 1 base and 0 bases, there was a span of 4 bases. The CDR3 totals 15 residues.